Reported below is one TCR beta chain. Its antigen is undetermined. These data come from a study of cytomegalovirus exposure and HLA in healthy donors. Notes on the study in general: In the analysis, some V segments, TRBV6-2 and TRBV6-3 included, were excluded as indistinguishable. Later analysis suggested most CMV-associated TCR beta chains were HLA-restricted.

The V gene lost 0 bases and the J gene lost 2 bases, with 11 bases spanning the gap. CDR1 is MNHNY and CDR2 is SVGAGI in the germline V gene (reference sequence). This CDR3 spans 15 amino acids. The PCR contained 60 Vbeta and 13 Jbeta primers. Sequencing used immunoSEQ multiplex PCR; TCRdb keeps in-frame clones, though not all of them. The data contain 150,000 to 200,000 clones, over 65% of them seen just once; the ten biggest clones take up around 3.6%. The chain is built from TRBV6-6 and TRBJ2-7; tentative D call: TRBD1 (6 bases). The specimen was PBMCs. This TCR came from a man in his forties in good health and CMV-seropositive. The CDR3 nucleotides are TGTGCCAGCAGTTACTCGGGGGCCGGGACCTACGAGCAGTACTTC. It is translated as CASSYSGAGTYEQYF.